This TCR beta chain was sequenced for a study of cytomegalovirus exposure and HLA in healthy donors. The overall study: Of 300 to 450 genotyped donors, about 81% clustered with self-reported Caucasian donors. Whole-study findings and limits: As a later analysis showed, a missense DCLRE1C variant was linked to trimming of TCR beta V- and J-genes. Later on, an analysis found that several of the most significant clusters appeared to be linked to common viral pathogens, which included parvovirus B19.

The germline CDR1 and CDR2 sequences are LNHDA and SQIVND (reference sequence). V was cut by 3 bases and J by 11 bases, with 8 bases left in between. The CDR3 runs to 11 residues. Points on this clone: What it binds is not known.

PCR was performed using 60 Vbeta and 13 Jbeta primers. Assay: immunoSEQ multiplex PCR; the TCRdb copy retains only in-frame clones and omits some. The sample comprises roughly 200,000 clones, 70% of which are singletons, and around 3% rests with the top ten. This rearrangement joins TRBV19 to TRBJ1-5; D is unresolved. The TCR originated in a man aged 35 to 55 in good health and CMV-seropositive. Sequenced: PBMCs. As DNA, the CDR3 is TGTGCCAGTAGTATTCGAACATCCCAGCATTTT. Amino acid sequence: CASSIRTSQHF.